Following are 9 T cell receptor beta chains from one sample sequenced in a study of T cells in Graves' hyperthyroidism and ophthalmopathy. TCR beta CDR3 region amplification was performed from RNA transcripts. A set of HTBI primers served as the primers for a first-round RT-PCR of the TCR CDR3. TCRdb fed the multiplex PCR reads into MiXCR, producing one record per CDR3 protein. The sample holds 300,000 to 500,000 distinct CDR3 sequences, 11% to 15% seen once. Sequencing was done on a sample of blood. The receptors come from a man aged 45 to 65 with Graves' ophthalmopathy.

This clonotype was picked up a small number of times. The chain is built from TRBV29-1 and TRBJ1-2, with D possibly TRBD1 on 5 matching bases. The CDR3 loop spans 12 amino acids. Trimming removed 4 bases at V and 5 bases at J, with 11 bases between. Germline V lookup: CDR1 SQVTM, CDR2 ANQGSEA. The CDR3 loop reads CSVVGQGYGYTF. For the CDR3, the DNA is TGCAGCGTTGTCGGTCAGGGATATGGCTACACCTTC.

CDR3 nucleotides: TGTGCTAGTGGTTTGCCACAGGGATCCAAAAACATTCAGTACTTC. This sequence encodes CASGLPQGSKNIQYF. The V gene is TRBV12-5, the J gene TRBJ2-4, with D possibly matching TRBD1 (6 bases). The CDR3 extends over 15 amino acids. Trimming cost V 2 bases and J 2 bases, with 10 bases left between them. Germline assignment: CDR1 LGHNT and CDR2 FRNRAP.

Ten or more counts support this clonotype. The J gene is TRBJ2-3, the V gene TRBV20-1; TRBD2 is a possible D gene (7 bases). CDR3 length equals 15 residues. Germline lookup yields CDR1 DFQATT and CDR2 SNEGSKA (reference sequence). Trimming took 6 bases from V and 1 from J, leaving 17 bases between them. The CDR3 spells CSAKTGGGGTDTQYF. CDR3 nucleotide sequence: TGCAGTGCGAAGACAGGTGGGGGGGGCACAGATACGCAGTATTTT.

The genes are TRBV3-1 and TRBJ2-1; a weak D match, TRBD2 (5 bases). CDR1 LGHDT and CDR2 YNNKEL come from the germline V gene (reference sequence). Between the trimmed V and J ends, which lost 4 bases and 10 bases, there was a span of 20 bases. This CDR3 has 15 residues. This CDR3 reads CASSPYGFEGREQFF. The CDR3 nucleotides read TGTGCCAGCAGCCCGTACGGGTTTGAGGGAAGGGAGCAGTTCTTC.

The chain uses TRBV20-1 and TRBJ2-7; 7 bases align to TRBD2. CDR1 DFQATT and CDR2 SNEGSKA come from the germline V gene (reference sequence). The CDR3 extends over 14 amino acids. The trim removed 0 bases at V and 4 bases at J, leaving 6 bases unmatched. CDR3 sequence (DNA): TGCAGTGCTAGAGATCATGGCGGGAGTTACGAGCAGTACTTC. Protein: CSARDHGGSYEQYF.

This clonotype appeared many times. CDR3 sequence: CSARRLPTDTQYF. The CDR3 DNA is TGCAGTGCTAGACGACTCCCCACAGATACGCAGTATTTT. The chain links TRBV20-1 to TRBJ2-3; D remains ambiguous. Per germline, CDR1 DFQATT and CDR2 SNEGSKA (reference sequence). The CDR3 has 13 residues. V lost 2 bases, J lost 2 bases, and 8 bases lay in between.

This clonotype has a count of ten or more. The CDR3 bases are TGTGCCAGCAGCTTAGGGACCCACAATCTCCCTGGAGATACGCAGTATTTT. This sequence encodes CASSLGTHNLPGDTQYF. The chain recombines TRBV11-1 with TRBJ2-3; no reliable D call. V lost 1 base and J 5 bases, leaving 19 bases between the germline ends. The CDR3 is 17 residues long. Germline CDR1 is SGHAT and CDR2 is FQDESV (reference sequence).

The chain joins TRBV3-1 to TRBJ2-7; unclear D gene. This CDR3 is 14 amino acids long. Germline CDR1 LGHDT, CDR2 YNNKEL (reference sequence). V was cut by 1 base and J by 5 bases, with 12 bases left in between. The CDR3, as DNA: TGTGCCAGCAGCCAAGTAGACGGGTACGACGAGCAGTACTTC. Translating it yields CASSQVDGYDEQYF.

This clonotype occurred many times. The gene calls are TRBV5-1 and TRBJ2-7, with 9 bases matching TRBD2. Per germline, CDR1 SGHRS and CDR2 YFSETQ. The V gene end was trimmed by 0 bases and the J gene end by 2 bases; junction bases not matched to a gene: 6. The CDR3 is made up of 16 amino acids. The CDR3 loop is CASSLETSGAAYEQYF. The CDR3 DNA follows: TGCGCCAGCAGCTTGGAGACTAGCGGAGCTGCCTACGAGCAGTACTTC.